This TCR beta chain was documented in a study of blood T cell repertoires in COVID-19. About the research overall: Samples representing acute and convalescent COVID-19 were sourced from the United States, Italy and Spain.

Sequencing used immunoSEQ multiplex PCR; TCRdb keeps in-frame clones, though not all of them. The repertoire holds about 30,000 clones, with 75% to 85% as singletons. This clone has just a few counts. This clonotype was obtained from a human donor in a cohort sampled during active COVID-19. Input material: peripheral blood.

The CDR3 DNA reads TGTGCCAGCAGCGGTCGCAGGGGGCTTAACACCGGGGAGCTGTTTTTT. Protein sequence: CASSGRRGLNTGELFF. This chain connects TRBV7-9 to TRBJ2-2, with TRBD1 matching over 8 bases. The V gene end was trimmed by 5 bases and the J gene end by 2 bases; junction bases not matched to a gene: 7. Germline-derived CDR1 and CDR2 are SEHNR and FQNEAQ (reference sequence). The CDR3 spans 16 residues.